These 6 T cell receptor beta chains were sequenced from one sample in a study of T cell responses to AZD1222 COVID-19 vaccine. Produced via immunoSEQ multiplex PCR; TCRdb's table is partial and in-frame only. The sample lists 70,000 to 80,000 clones, around 86% seen once, with over 2% in the top ten. Specimen: peripheral blood, collected on day 0 of AZD1222 vaccination. These receptors originate from an adult in good health.

CDR3 bases: TGTGCCAGTACCAGACTAGCGGGCCTAACCTACAATGAGCAGTTCTTC. Translated: CASTRLAGLTYNEQFF. The chain recombines TRBV19 with TRBJ2-1, with 10 nucleotides matching TRBD2. There are 16 residues in the CDR3. CDR1 and CDR2 (germline): LNHDA, SQIVND (reference sequence). Losses at the gene ends were 7 bases for V and 2 bases for J; bases not matched to a gene: 8.

Here the CDR3 reads CASSQDTGGQYF. The DNA for the CDR3 is TGTGCCAGCAGCCAAGATACGGGAGGGCAGTACTTC. The chain carries TRBV3-1 (or the pseudogene TRBV3-2) and TRBJ2-7; 7 bases match TRBD2. The length of the CDR3 is 12 residues. Germline V gives CDR1 LGHDT, CDR2 YNNKEL (reference sequence). Trimming took 0 bases from V and 9 from J; bases not matched to a gene: 2.

V is TRBV7-3 and J is TRBJ1-2; no clear D gene. V lost 5 bases to trimming and J lost 3 bases, with 13 bases between them. The CDR3 runs to 14 residues. Germline V gives CDR1 SGHTA, CDR2 FQGTGA. CDR3 DNA: TGTGCCAGCAGCCCATCCAGCGGGGACTATGGCTACACCTTC. Translated: CASSPSSGDYGYTF. The whole variable domain, remainder taken from reference TRBV7-3 and TRBJ1-2, is GAGVSQTPSNKVTEKGKYVELRCDPISGHTALYWYRQSLGQGPEFLIYFQGTGAADDSGLPNDRFFAVRPEGSVSTLKIQRTERGDSAVYLCASSPSSGDYGYTFGSGTRLTVV.

The CDR3 reads CASSPPTEEAFF. The CDR3 DNA reads TGTGCCAGCAGCCCCCCTACGGAGGAAGCTTTCTTT. This chain joins TRBV13 and TRBJ1-1; no definite D call. This CDR3 region has 12 residues. From germline, CDR1 is PRHDT and CDR2 FYEKMQ (reference sequence). Trimming removed 5 bases at V and 8 bases at J, with 12 bases between.

The chain uses TRBV4-1 and TRBJ1-6, with 7 bases that match TRBD1. This CDR3 contains 16 residues. Germline V CDR1 and CDR2: MGHRA, YSYEKL. V lost 4 bases, J lost 7 bases, and 10 bases stayed unmatched. CDR3 sequence reads: CASSLFDREENSPLHF. The DNA for the CDR3 is TGCGCCAGCAGCCTTTTCGACAGGGAAGAAAATTCACCCCTCCACTTT.

The chain carries TRBV27 and TRBJ2-3; D call uncertain. The CDR3 contains 12 residues. The germline V and J ends were trimmed by 1 base and 6 bases, with 5 bases remaining between them. CDR1 MNHEY and CDR2 SMNVEV come from the germline V gene (reference sequence). The CDR3 loop reads CASSLLSDTQYF. The CDR3 nucleotides are TGTGCCAGCAGTTTATTATCGGATACGCAGTATTTT.